This T cell receptor beta chain stems from a study of long-term antiretroviral therapy in people with HIV. Run at survey level, the immunoSEQ assay was version v3.0. Measured with immunoSEQ multiplex PCR; TCRdb has only the in-frame clones, and not every one. The data hold about 27,000 clones, with 85% observed a single time. V was cut by 5 bases and J by 4 bases, with 11 bases left in between. The germline gives CDR1 LNHNV, CDR2 YYDKDF (reference sequence). There are 13 residues in the CDR3. This clonotype originated in a man aged 35-49 years with HIV. The chain couples TRBV15 to TRBJ1-2; D remains ambiguous. This material consisted of unsorted PBMCs, taken 2.3 years after starting antiretroviral therapy. The CDR3 sequence is CATSAGRSYGYTF. As DNA, the CDR3 is TGTGCCACCAGCGCGGGCAGGTCCTATGGCTACACCTTC.